The 24 T cell receptor delta chains listed next were all sequenced from one sample in a study of gamma-delta T cells after stem cell transplantation (dated by TCRdb to 2015 to 2016). The library was built by means of RT-PCR. TCRdb lists the instrument as Illumina MiSeq. TCRdb called clones anew from the public reads via CATT; matching DNA rows were later pooled. For this sample the table gives about 4,600 delta-chain clones, of which roughly 1.9% were detected only once. The ten biggest clones cover approximately 30% of the sample. The sample was gamma-delta T cells. The receptors were sampled from a human donor. It is not recorded whose cells these are; they may come from a transplant donor.

This clone occurred a few times. TCRdb's listed protein matches a much larger clone and diverges from this DNA's translation at residue 6, likely through a read error; the protein shown comes from the DNA. The chain combines TRDV2 with TRDJ1; 12 bases fit TRDD3. The CDR3 contains 18 residues. The V and J ends lost 0 bases and 2 bases, in that order; junction bases with no gene match: 9. In germline, CDR1 is GEAIGNYY, CDR2 EKD. CDR3 bases: TGTGCCTGTGACACCGTAAACCTGGGGGATACGCAAACCGATAAACTCATCTTT. This gives the protein CACDTVNLGDTQTDKLIF.

In this sample, this clone is large (0.1 to 1%). This same CDR3 is encoded by further DNA sequences in the sample. The chain joins TRDV2 to TRDJ1, with a weak D call TRDD2 (8 bases). The CDR3 spans 16 residues. V lost 1 base, J lost 9 bases, and 23 bases lay in between. Per the germline V gene, CDR1 is GEAIGNYY and CDR2 is EKD. The chain's CDR3 is CACDTVGDLPMGELIF. Written as DNA, the CDR3 is TGTGCCTGTGACACGGTGGGGGACCTTCCTATGGGGGAACTCATCTTT.

With respect to this clone: A far larger clone is only one base removed, so a read error is likely. Within the sample, other DNA sequences also encode this same CDR3. The V gene is TRDV2, the J gene TRDJ1, with TRDD3 matching over 7 bases. The CDR3 loop spans 16 amino acids. V dropped 7 bases and J dropped 0; count of bases not matched to a gene: 13. The germline gives CDR1 GEAIGNYY, CDR2 EKD. CDR3 residues: CACDPLGGAYTDKLIF. Here the CDR3 DNA reads TGTGCCTGCGACCCGCTGGGGGGGGCATACACCGATAAACTCATCTTT.

A note on this clone: The TCRdb protein comes from a much larger clone and disagrees with this DNA's translation at residue 14, likely due to a read error; the protein given here is derived from the DNA. The chain uses TRDV2 and TRDJ1, with 7 bases that match TRDD3. V lost 0 bases to trimming and J lost 3 bases; unmatched junction nucleotides: 18. Germline V gives CDR1 GEAIGNYY, CDR2 EKD. The CDR3 has 19 residues. The CDR3 region is CACDTVNSRTGAYADKLIF. The CDR3 DNA is TGTGCCTGTGACACCGTGAATTCGAGAACTGGGGCGTACGCCGATAAACTCATCTTT.

This clone was detected only a few times. The protein TCRdb gives is from a much larger clone and does not agree with this DNA's translation at residue 6, likely a read error; the protein shown here comes from the DNA. The same CDR3 arises from other DNA sequences in this sample as well. J is TRDJ1 and V is TRDV2, with unresolved D. CDR3 length equals 15 residues. Germline V gene data show CDR1 as GEAIGNYY and CDR2 as EKD. V was trimmed by 0 bases and J by 4 bases, leaving 14 bases between them. DNA for the CDR3: TGTGCCTGTGACACCGTCGGGACGGCCAACGATAAACTCATCTTT. Translated, it gives CACDTVGTANDKLIF.

This clone qualifies as medium-sized. This probably arose from a read error, given a far larger clone one base away. This same CDR3 is encoded by further DNA sequences in the sample. The chain joins TRDV2 to TRDJ1, with D possibly being TRDD3 (6 bases). This CDR3 is built from 17 residues. CDR1 is GEAIGNYY and CDR2 is EKD in the germline V gene. CDR3: CACDKVGAPVVTDKLIF. As DNA, the CDR3 is TGTGCCTGCGACAAAGTGGGGGCTCCAGTTGTGACCGATAAACTCATCTTT.

This clone was detected a few times. One base separates it from a far larger clone, so it is likely a read error. This sample includes further DNA sequences coding for the same CDR3. The chain employs TRDV2 and TRDJ3, with TRDD3 matching over 12 bases. The germline CDR1 and CDR2 sequences are GEAIGNYY and EKD. The CDR3 length is 20 residues. In DNA form, the CDR3 reads TGTGCCTGCGACACCGTACTGGGGGATACAATCTCCTGGGACACCCGACAGATGTTTTTC. It is translated as CACDTVLGDTISWDTRQMFF.

As for this clone: A far bigger clonotype differs at one base, so this is likely a read error. Other DNA sequences in the same sample also yield this CDR3. This chain links TRDV2 with TRDJ1; the D gene is possibly TRDD3 (6 bases). CDR1 and CDR2 from the germline V gene are GEAIGNYY and EKD. The CDR3 is 16 amino acids. V lost 3 bases and J lost 1, with 17 bases in between. The CDR3 sequence is CACDPLLGDSTDKLIF. The CDR3 nucleotides are TGTGCCTGTGACCCTTTACTGGGAGATTCCACCGATAAACTCATCTTT.

This clone was found a few times. Other DNA sequences from this sample encode an identical CDR3 as well. The chain is built from TRDV2 and TRDJ1, with 13 positions matching TRDD3. J gave up 2 bases and V 3 bases, and 5 bases lay outside the gene matches. Germline V gene lookup returns CDR1 GEAIGNYY and CDR2 EKD. The CDR3 length is 16 residues. CDR3 bases: TGTGCCTGTGACTTACTGGGGGATACGCAAACCGATAAACTCATCTTT. Encoded protein: CACDLLGDTQTDKLIF.

By sample fraction, this clone is medium-sized. The chain is built from TRDV2 and TRDJ1, with TRDD3 as a possible D gene (5 bases). This CDR3 contains 14 residues. V lost 3 bases and J lost 3, with 13 bases in between. The V gene's germline CDR1 is GEAIGNYY and CDR2 EKD. The CDR3 region is CACDPLGRPDKLIF. CDR3 DNA sequence: TGTGCCTGTGACCCCCTGGGCAGGCCCGATAAACTCATCTTT.

In regard to this clone: This DNA's translation differs at residue 5 from TCRdb's protein, which comes from a much larger clone; a read error is likely, and the protein shown is translated from the DNA. The chain uses TRDV2 and TRDJ1, with 9 bases lining up with TRDD3. The CDR3 has 16 residues. CDR1 is GEAIGNYY, CDR2 EKD, per germline. Losses at the gene ends were 3 bases for V and 0 bases for J; bases not matched to a gene: 7. Written as DNA, the CDR3 is TGTGCCTGTGACGTACTGGGGGACTTCAACACCGATAAACTCATCTTT. Its translation: CACDVLGDFNTDKLIF.

This clone has a handful of counts. A far larger clone is just one base off, so this is likely a read error. Other DNA sequences of this sample code for an identical CDR3. Written as DNA, the CDR3 is TGTGCCTGCGACCCCGCTGGGGGATACGGGACAAGGACCGATAAACTCATCTTT. Its translation is CACDPAGGYGTRTDKLIF. The chain couples TRDV2 to TRDJ1, with 12 bases aligning to TRDD3. CDR3 length: 18 amino acids. Germline assignment: CDR1 GEAIGNYY and CDR2 EKD. Trimming cost V 7 bases and J 2 bases; bases outside gene matches: 16.

This clone is large (0.1 to 1%) in the sample. Other DNA sequences in this sample translate to the same CDR3. The chain is built from TRDV2 and TRDJ1, with TRDD3 matching over 9 bases. The CDR3 is made up of 19 amino acids. The V segment lost 1 base and the J segment 6 bases; nucleotides outside the gene matches: 20. Germline V gene data show CDR1 as GEAIGNYY and CDR2 as EKD. CDR3: CACDTVLGDTRRSENKLIF. Here the CDR3 DNA reads TGTGCCTGTGACACGGTACTGGGGGACACCAGGAGGTCTGAGAATAAACTCATCTTT.

This clone was seen a handful of times. Translating this DNA gives a protein that differs at residue 5 from the TCRdb one, which belongs to a much larger clone; a read error is likely, and the protein shown is this translation. J is TRDJ1 and V is TRDV2; 9 bases are shared with TRDD3. Germline CDR1 and CDR2: GEAIGNYY and EKD. CDR3 length equals 19 residues. After removal of 3 bases from V and 6 bases from J, the junction contained 22 bases not matched to a gene. CDR3 nucleotides: TGTGCCTGTGACCCGGTACTGGGGGACACCAGGAGGTCTGAGAATAAACTCATCTTT. Its protein is CACDPVLGDTRRSENKLIF.

In its sample, this clone was seen a few times. The protein held in TCRdb is that of a much larger clone and does not match this DNA's translation at residue 8, likely because of a read error; the protein shown is translated from the DNA. The rearrangement links TRDV2 to TRDJ1; perhaps TRDD2 as D (5 bases). V was shortened by 3 bases and J by 0 bases, with 16 bases between the two germline ends. Germline V gene lookup returns CDR1 GEAIGNYY and CDR2 EKD. The CDR3 runs to 16 residues. The CDR3 region is CACDPLLREYTDKLIF. CDR3 DNA sequence: TGTGCCTGTGACCCCCTACTGAGGGAGTACACCGATAAACTCATCTTT.

Concerning this clone itself: The protein held in TCRdb is that of a much larger clone and does not match this DNA's translation at residue 10, likely because of a read error; the protein shown is translated from the DNA. The V gene is TRDV2, the J gene TRDJ1, with 10 bases lining up with TRDD3. Germline lookup yields CDR1 GEAIGNYY and CDR2 EKD. V shed 1 base, J shed 0 bases, and the junction held 10 bases outside the gene matches. The CDR3 covers 18 residues. In DNA form, the CDR3 reads TGTGCCTGTGACACGCTGACTGGGGGATGCGAGAACACCGATAAACTCATCTTT. Its translation is CACDTLTGGCENTDKLIF.

Only a few counts were recorded for this clone. This sequence is one base from a far larger clone and is likely a read error. The sample contains more than one DNA sequence encoding this CDR3. This CDR3 is CACDTLLGDTDKLIF. The CDR3 nucleotides read TGTGCCTGTGACACTCTACTGGGGGACACCGATAAACTAATCTTT. The chain joins TRDV2 to TRDJ1; 9 nucleotides agree with TRDD3. Germline lookup yields CDR1 GEAIGNYY and CDR2 EKD. The CDR3 length is 15 residues.

As for this clone: This could be a read error, since a much larger clone is one nucleotide away. The chain carries TRDV2 and TRDJ3, with D maybe TRDD3 (5 bases). The CDR3 is 29 residues long. CDR1 and CDR2 from the germline V gene are GEAIGNYY and EKD. Between the trimmed V and J ends, which lost 0 bases and 0 bases, there was a span of 44 bases. The CDR3 sequence: CACDTVVAGSGNRWDPMITDSWDTRQMFF. DNA for the CDR3: TGTGCCTGTGACACCGTAGTGGCCGGCTCGGGGAACCGTTGGGATCCGATGATAACTGACTCCTGGGACACCCGACAGATGTTTTTC.

Notes on this clone: A read error likely explains why the TCRdb protein, taken from a much larger clone, differs from this DNA's translation at residue 12; the protein shown is translated from the DNA. The chain couples TRDV2 to TRDJ1; TRDD3 aligns across 8 bases. V shed 3 bases, J shed 3 bases, and the junction held 14 bases outside the gene matches. The CDR3 contains 17 residues. Germline CDR1 is GEAIGNYY and CDR2 is EKD. The CDR3 loop is CACDPLLGAVYADKLIF. The DNA for the CDR3 is TGTGCCTGTGACCCCTTACTGGGGGCGGTGTACGCCGATAAACTCATCTTT.

The CDR3 nucleotides are TGTGCCTGTGACACGCTACTGGGGGTCGCCACCGATAAACTCATCTTT. This translates into CACDTLLGVATDKLIF. V and J are TRDV2 and TRDJ1; the match to TRDD3 covers 8 bases. The CDR3 covers 16 residues. The V gene's germline CDR1 is GEAIGNYY and CDR2 EKD. V lost 1 base and J lost 1; bases outside the gene matches: 7.

This clone was recorded a few times. This DNA's translation and the protein TCRdb lists, from a much larger clone, do not match at residue 5, likely due to a read error; the protein shown is translated from the DNA. The genes are TRDV2 and TRDJ1, with 9 bases identical to TRDD3. Unmatched junction bases numbered 16, after V lost 3 bases and J lost 0 bases. The CDR3 contains 19 residues. The V gene's germline CDR1 is GEAIGNYY and CDR2 EKD. CDR3 coding DNA: TGTGCCTGTGACGCCGTAGGCGGGGGGATACCTCCGTACACCGATAAACTCATCTTT. This gives the protein CACDAVGGGIPPYTDKLIF.

With respect to this clone: The protein in TCRdb stems from a much larger clone and differs at residue 17 from this DNA's translation, likely a read error; here the protein is translated from the DNA. The chain links TRDV2 to TRDJ3; D is tentatively TRDD2 or TRDD3 (5 bases each). Looked up from germline, CDR1 is GEAIGNYY and CDR2 is EKD. The CDR3 length is 19 residues. The CDR3 loop reads CACDTASSPSGWDTRQTFF. In DNA form, the CDR3 reads TGTGCCTGTGACACCGCGAGTAGTCCTTCTGGCTGGGACACCCGACAGACGTTTTTC.

In its sample, this clone was seen many times. A far larger clone is just one base off, so this is likely a read error. The chain employs TRDV2 and TRDJ1; 8 nucleotides match TRDD3. The CDR3 is made up of 13 amino acids. The germline V gene encodes CDR1 GEAIGNYY and CDR2 EKD. The CDR3 nucleotides read TGTGCCTGTAACACTTGGGGGATCGACAAACTCATCTTT. Translating it yields CACNTWGIDKLIF.

On this clone: The protein given by TCRdb reflects a much larger clone and differs at residue 3 from this DNA's translation, likely from a read error; the protein shown is the DNA's translation. The chain uses TRDV2 and TRDJ1, with TRDD3 matching 11 bases. Germline V gene data show CDR1 as GEAIGNYY and CDR2 as EKD. CDR3 length equals 16 residues. The CDR3 here is CARDSVGDTRTDKLIF. CDR3 in DNA: TGTGCCCGTGACAGTGTGGGGGATACGAGGACCGATAAACTCATCTTT.